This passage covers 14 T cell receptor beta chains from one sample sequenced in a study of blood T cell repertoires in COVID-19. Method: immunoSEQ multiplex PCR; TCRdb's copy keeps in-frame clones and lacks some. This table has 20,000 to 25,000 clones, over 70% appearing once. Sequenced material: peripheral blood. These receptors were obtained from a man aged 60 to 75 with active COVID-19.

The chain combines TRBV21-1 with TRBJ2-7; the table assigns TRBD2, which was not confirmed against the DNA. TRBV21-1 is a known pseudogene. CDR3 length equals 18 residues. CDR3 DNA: TGTGCCAGCAGCACTCAAAACCTAGCGGGAGTGGATTGCTACGAGCAGTACTTC. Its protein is CASSTQNLAGVDCYEQYF.

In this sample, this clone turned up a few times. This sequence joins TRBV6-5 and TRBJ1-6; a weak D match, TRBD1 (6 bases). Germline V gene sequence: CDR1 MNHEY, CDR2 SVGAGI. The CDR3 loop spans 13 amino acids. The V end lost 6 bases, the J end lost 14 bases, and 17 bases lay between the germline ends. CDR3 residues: CASSRNRDTALHF. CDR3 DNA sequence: TGTGCCAGCAGCAGAAACCGGGACACAGCCCTCCACTTT.

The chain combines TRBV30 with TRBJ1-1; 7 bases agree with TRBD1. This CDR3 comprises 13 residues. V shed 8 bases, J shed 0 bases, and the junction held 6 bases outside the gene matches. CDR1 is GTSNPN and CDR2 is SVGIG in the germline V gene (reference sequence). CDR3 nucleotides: TGTGCCGGAAACAGGGGCCTGAACACTGAAGCTTTCTTT. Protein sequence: CAGNRGLNTEAFF.

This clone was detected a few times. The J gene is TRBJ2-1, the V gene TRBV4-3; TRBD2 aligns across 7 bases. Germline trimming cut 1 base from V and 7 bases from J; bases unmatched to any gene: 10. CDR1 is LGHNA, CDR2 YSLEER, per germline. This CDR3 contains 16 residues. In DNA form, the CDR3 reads TGCGCCAGCAGCCAAGCGTCCGCCGGGACTACTAATGAGCAGTTCTTC. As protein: CASSQASAGTTNEQFF.

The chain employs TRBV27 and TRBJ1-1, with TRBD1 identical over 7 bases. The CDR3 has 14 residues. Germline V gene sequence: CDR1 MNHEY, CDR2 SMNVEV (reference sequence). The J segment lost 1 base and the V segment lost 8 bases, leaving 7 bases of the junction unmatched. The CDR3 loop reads CASFRQGPNTEAFF. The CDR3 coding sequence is TGTGCCAGCTTTAGACAGGGCCCGAACACTGAAGCTTTCTTT.

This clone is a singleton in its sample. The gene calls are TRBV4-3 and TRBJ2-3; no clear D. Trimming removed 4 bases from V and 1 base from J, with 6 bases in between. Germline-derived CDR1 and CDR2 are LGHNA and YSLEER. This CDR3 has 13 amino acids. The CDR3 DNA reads TGCGCCAGCAGCCCGGCGGGCACAGATACGCAGTATTTT. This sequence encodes CASSPAGTDTQYF.

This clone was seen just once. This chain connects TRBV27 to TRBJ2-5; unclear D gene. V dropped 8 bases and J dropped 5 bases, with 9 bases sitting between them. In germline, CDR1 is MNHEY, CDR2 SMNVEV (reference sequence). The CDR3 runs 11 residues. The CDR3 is CASEFRETQYF. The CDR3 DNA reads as TGTGCCAGCGAGTTCCGCGAGACCCAGTACTTC.

For the CDR3, the DNA is TGCAGCGTTTCTTTAGCGGCGGCGCAGTATTTT. Protein sequence: CSVSLAAAQYF. The rearrangement joins TRBV29-1 to TRBJ2-3, with D possibly being TRBD2 (6 bases). This CDR3 comprises 11 residues. The germline CDR1 and CDR2 sequences are SQVTM and ANQGSEA. V lost 5 bases and J lost 10, with 13 bases in between.

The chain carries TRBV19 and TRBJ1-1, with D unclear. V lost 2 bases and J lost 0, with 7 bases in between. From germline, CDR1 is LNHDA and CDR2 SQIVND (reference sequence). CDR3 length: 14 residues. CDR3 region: CASSITSLNTEAFF. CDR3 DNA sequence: TGTGCCAGTAGTATAACGAGCCTGAACACTGAAGCTTTCTTT.

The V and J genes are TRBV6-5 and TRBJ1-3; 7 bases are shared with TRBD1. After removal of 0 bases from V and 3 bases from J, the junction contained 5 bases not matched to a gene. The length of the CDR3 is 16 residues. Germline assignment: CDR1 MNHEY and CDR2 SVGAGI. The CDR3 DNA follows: TGTGCCAGCAGTTACTCGGAGACAGGGTTTGGAAACACCATATATTTT. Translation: CASSYSETGFGNTIYF.

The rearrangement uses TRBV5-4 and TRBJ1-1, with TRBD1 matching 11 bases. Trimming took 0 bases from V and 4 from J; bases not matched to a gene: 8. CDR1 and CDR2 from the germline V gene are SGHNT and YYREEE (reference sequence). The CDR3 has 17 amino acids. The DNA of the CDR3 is TGTGCCAGCAGCTTGGATTCGGACAGGGGGCTCCGCACTGAAGCTTTCTTT. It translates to CASSLDSDRGLRTEAFF.

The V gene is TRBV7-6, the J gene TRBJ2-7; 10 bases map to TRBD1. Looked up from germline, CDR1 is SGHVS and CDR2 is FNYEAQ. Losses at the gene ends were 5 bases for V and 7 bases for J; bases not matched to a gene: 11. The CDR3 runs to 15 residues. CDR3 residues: CASSPTGTGAGEQYF. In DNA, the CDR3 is TGTGCCAGCAGCCCCACCGGGACAGGGGCTGGGGAGCAGTACTTC.

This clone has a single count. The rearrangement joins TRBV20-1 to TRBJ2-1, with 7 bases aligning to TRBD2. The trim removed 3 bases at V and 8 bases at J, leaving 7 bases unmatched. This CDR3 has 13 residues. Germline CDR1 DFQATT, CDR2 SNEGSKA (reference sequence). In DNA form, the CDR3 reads TGCAGTGCTAGTGTGGGAGGGCCCCATGAGCAGTTCTTC. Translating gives CSASVGGPHEQFF.

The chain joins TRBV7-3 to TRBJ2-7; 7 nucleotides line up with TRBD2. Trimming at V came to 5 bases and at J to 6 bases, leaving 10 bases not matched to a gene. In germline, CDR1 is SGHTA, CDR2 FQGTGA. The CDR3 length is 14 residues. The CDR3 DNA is TGTGCCAGCAGCCCTAGCGGTCTGCCGGCCGAGCAGTACTTC. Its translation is CASSPSGLPAEQYF.